This T cell receptor (beta chain) is drawn from a study of T-cell reconstitution after alpha-beta-depleted transplantation in children. With 4 bases clipped from V and 0 bases from J, the junction kept 18 bases outside the gene matches. The length of the CDR3 is 20 residues. CDR1 and CDR2 (germline): SGDLS, YYNGEE. Unique molecular identifiers were used in preparing the TCRbeta library. Via MiXCR, TCRdb re-called the PCR reads, giving one row per CDR3 protein. Seen here are fewer than 700,000 distinct CDR3 sequences, 10% to 15% observed once, and the top ten hold about 2%. This chain connects TRBV9 to TRBJ2-4, with TRBD2 identical over 8 bases. This specimen consisted of PBMCs, mostly from graft donor cells, obtained 360 days after TCRalphabeta/CD19-depleted stem cell transplant. This clonotype was obtained from a male patient younger than 18 who had a stem cell transplant for acute myeloid leukemia, so the T cells may come from the graft donor. Written as DNA, the CDR3 is TGTGCCAGCAGCCCCGAATCTGGCGGCAGACTAGCGCTAGCCAAAAACATTCAGTACTTC. It codes for CASSPESGGRLALAKNIQYF.